This T cell receptor beta chain was retrieved from a study of graft-versus-host responses after intestinal transplantation. Turning to the study itself: The transplants performed in recipients were multivisceral, liver-intestinal, or isolated intestinal. Uniformly, recipients were administered anti-thymocyte globulin induction with subsequent tacrolimus and steroids for around three years.

The CDR3 length is 14 residues. J lost 4 bases, V lost 6 bases, and 8 bases had no gene match. The germline V gene encodes CDR1 MDHEN and CDR2 SYDVKM. On this clone itself: Antigen specificity is unknown.

TCRdb's table, derived via immunoSEQ multiplex PCR, lists solely in-frame clones and lacks some. The sample holds about 82,000 clones, less than 95% seen once. Overall study findings and caveats: The presence of high graft-versus-host to host-versus-graft clonal ratios in allografts characterized patients with graft-donor T cell macrochimerism.

This specimen consisted of unstimulated CD4+ T cells sorted from spleen or lymph node cells, obtained before transplant. This clonotype was obtained from a human donor who was the organ donor for an intestinal transplant. This chain links TRBV28 with TRBJ1-2, with TRBD1 matching over 7 bases. The CDR3 DNA reads TGTGCCAGCAGGTCCGGGACAGCCATCTATGGCTACACCTTC. Protein sequence: CASRSGTAIYGYTF.